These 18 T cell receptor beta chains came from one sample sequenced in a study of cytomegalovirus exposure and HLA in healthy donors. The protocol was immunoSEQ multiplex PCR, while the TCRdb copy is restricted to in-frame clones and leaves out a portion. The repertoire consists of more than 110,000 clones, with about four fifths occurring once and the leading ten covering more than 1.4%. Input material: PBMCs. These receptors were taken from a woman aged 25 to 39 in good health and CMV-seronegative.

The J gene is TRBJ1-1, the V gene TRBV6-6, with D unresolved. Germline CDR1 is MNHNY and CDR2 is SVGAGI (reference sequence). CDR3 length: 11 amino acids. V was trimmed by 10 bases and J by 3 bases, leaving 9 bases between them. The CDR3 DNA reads TGTGCCATTCGGGGTTACACTGAAGCTTTCTTT. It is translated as CAIRGYTEAFF.

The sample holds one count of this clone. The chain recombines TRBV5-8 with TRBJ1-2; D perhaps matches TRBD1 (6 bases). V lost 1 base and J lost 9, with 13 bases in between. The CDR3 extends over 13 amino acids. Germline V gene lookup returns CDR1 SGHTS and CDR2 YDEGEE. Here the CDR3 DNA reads TGTGCCAGCAGCTTGTACAGGGCGTTTAGCTACACCTTC. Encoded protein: CASSLYRAFSYTF.

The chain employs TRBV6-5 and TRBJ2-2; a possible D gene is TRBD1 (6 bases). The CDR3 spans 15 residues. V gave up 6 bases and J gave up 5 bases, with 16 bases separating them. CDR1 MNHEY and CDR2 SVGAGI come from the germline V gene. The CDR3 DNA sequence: TGTGCCAGCAGACAAGGGACATCAAGAACCGGGGAGCTGTTTTTT. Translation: CASRQGTSRTGELFF.

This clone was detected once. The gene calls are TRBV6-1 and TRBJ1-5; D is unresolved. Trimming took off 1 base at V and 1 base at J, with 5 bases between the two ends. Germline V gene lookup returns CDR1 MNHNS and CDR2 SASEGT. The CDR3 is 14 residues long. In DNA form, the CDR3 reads TGTGCCAGCAGTGAAGGCCAGAGCAATCAGCCCCAGCATTTT. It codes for CASSEGQSNQPQHF.

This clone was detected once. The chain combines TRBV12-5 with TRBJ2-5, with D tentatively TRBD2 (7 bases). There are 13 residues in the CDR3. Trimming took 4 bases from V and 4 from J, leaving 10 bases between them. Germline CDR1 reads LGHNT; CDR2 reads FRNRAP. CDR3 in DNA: TGTGCTAGTGGTTGGGGGGGCCTAGAGACCCAGTACTTC. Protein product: CASGWGGLETQYF.

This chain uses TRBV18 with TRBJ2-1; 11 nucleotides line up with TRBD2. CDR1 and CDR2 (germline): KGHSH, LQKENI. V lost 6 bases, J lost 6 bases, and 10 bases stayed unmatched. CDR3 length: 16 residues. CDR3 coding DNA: TGTGCCAGCTCCTCAATTAGCGGGGGGGCGCTCAATGAGCAGTTCTTC. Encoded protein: CASSSISGGALNEQFF.

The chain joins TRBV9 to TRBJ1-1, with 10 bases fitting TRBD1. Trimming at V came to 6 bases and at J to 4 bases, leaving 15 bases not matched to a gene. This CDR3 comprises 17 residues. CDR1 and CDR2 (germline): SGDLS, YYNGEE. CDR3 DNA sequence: TGTGCCAGCACCGGTAGGGGGGACAGGGGAGTGGGCACTGAAGCTTTCTTT. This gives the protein CASTGRGDRGVGTEAFF.

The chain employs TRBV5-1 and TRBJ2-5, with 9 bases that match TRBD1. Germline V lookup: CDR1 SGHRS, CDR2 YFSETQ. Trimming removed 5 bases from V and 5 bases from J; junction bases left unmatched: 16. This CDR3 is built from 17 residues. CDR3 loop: CASREGQGRLSGETQYF. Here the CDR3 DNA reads TGCGCCAGCAGGGAAGGACAGGGGAGGCTAAGTGGGGAGACCCAGTACTTC.

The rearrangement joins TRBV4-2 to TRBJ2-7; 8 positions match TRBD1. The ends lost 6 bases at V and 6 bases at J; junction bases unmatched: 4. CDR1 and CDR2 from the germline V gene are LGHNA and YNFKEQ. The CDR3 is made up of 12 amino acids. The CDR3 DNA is TGTGCCAGCAGGGGACAGGTCCTCGAGCAGTACTTC. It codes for CASRGQVLEQYF.

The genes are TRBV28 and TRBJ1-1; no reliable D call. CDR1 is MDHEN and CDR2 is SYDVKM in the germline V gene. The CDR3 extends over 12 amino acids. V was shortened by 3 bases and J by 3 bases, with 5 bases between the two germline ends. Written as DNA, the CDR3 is TGTGCCAGCAGTTTGTCGGACACTGAAGCTTTCTTT. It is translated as CASSLSDTEAFF.

The CDR3 DNA sequence: TGTGCCAGCTCCCAAAACAGGGACTCCTACGAGCAGTACTTC. Translated, it gives CASSQNRDSYEQYF. This rearrangement joins TRBV18 to TRBJ2-7; possible D gene TRBD1, 6 bases. The germline V gene has CDR1 KGHSH and CDR2 LQKENI. Trimming removed 6 bases at V and 0 bases at J, with 12 bases between. CDR3 size: 14 residues.

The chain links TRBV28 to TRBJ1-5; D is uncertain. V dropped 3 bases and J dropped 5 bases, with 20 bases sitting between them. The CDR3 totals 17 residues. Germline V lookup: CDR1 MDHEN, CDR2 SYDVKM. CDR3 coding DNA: TGTGCCAGCAGTTTCCCGGGAAGTTGGGAGGGTTATCAGCCCCAGCATTTT. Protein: CASSFPGSWEGYQPQHF. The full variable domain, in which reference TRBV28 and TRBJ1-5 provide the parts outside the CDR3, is DVKVTQSSRYLVKRTGEKVFLECVQDMDHENMFWYRQDPGLGLRLIYFSYDVKMKEKGDIPEGYSVSREKKERFSLILESASTNQTSMYLCASSFPGSWEGYQPQHFGDGTRLSIL.

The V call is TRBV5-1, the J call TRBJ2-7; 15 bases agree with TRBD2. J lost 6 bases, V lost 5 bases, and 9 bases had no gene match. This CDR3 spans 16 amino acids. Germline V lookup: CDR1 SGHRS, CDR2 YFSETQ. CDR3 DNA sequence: TGCGCCAGCAGGTCGACAGGACTAGCGGGGGGGGCCGAGCAGTACTTC. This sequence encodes CASRSTGLAGGAEQYF. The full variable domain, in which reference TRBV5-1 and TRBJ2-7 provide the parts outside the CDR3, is KAGVTQTPRYLIKTRGQQVTLSCSPISGHRSVSWYQQTPGQGLQFLFEYFSETQRNKGNFPGRFSGRQFSNSRSEMNVSTLELGDSALYLCASRSTGLAGGAEQYFGPGTRLTVT.

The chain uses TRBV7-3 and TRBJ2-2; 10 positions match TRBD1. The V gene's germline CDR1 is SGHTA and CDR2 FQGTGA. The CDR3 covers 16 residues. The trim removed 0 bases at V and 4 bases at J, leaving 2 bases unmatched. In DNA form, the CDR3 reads TGTGCCAGCAGCTTAACGAGGACAGGGGGCACCGGGGAGCTGTTTTTT. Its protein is CASSLTRTGGTGELFF.

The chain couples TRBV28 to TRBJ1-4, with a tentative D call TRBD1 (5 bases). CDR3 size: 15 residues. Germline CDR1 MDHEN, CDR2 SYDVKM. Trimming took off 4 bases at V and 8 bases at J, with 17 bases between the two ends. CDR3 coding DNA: TGTGCCAGCAGTTCCGCCACAGGTAGCCGGGAAAAACTGTTTTTT. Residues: CASSSATGSREKLFF.

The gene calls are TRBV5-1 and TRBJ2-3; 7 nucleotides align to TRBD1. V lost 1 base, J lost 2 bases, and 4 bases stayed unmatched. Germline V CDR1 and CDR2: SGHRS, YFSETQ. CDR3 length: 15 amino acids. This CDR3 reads CASSLKGAYTDTQYF. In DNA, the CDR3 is TGCGCCAGCAGCTTGAAGGGGGCCTACACAGATACGCAGTATTTT.

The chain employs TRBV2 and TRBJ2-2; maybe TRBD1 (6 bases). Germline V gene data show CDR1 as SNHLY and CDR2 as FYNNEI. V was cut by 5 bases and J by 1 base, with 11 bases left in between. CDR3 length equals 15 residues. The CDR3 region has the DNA TGTGCCAGCAGTTGGGGGACAAAGAACACCGGGGAGCTGTTTTTT. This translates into CASSWGTKNTGELFF.

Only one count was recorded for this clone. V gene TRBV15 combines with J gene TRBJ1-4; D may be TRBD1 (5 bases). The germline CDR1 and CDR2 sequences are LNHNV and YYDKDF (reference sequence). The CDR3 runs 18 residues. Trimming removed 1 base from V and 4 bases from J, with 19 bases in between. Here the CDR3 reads CATSRAPLLEGFNEKLFF. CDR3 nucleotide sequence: TGTGCCACCAGCAGAGCCCCGCTCTTGGAGGGGTTTAATGAAAAACTGTTTTTT.